What follows are 32 T cell receptor beta chains derived from one specimen sequenced in a study of T cell responses to AZD1222 COVID-19 vaccine. Data came from immunoSEQ multiplex PCR; TCRdb stores just in-frame clones and leaves some out. Here the sample spans 150,000 to 190,000 clones, about 88% being singletons. Sequenced here: peripheral blood, sampled after recovery from COVID-19. These TCRs come from an adult who had recovered from COVID-19.

The chain recombines TRBV27 with TRBJ2-7, with unresolved D. Between the trimmed V and J ends, which lost 2 bases and 0 bases, there was a span of 8 bases. The length of the CDR3 is 14 residues. The germline gives CDR1 MNHEY, CDR2 SMNVEV (reference sequence). The CDR3 here is CASSLSEISYEQYF. The CDR3 bases are TGTGCCAGCAGTTTAAGTGAAATCTCCTACGAGCAGTACTTC.

The V and J genes are TRBV5-1 and TRBJ2-6; D might be TRBD1 (6 bases). Germline V CDR1 and CDR2: SGHRS, YFSETQ. CDR3 length: 15 amino acids. Trimming removed 4 bases from V and 0 bases from J, with 8 bases in between. In DNA form, the CDR3 reads TGCGCCAGCAGCAGGGGGAGCTCTGGGGCCAACGTCCTGACTTTC. It encodes CASSRGSSGANVLTF. Looking up the rest from reference TRBV5-1 and TRBJ2-6 gives the full variable domain: KAGVTQTPRYLIKTRGQQVTLSCSPISGHRSVSWYQQTPGQGLQFLFEYFSETQRNKGNFPGRFSGRQFSNSRSEMNVSTLELGDSALYLCASSRGSSGANVLTFGAGSRLTVL.

V is TRBV10-1 and J is TRBJ2-3; 11 nucleotides match TRBD1. This CDR3 is built from 15 residues. Germline V gene sequence: CDR1 WNHNN, CDR2 SYGVQD (reference sequence). The junction had 5 bases not matched to a gene; V was cut back by 6 bases and J by 3 bases. CDR3 DNA sequence: TGCGCCAGCAGGGCCGGGACAGGGGGTACAGATACGCAGTATTTT. It is translated as CASRAGTGGTDTQYF.

This chain joins TRBV24-1 and TRBJ1-6; D perhaps matches TRBD1 (5 bases). Germline lookup yields CDR1 KGHDR and CDR2 SFDVKD. The CDR3 runs 16 residues. Trimming took off 4 bases at V and 5 bases at J, with 14 bases between the two ends. The CDR3 DNA reads as TGTGCCACCAGTGAGCCCCGGGACCGACATAATTCACCCCTCCACTTT. Protein: CATSEPRDRHNSPLHF.

The gene calls are TRBV2 and TRBJ1-6, with D uncertain. CDR3 length equals 12 residues. V was cut by 8 bases and J by 7 bases, with 9 bases left in between. Germline CDR1 is SNHLY and CDR2 is FYNNEI. CDR3 residues: CASGSGNSPLHF. The CDR3 region has the DNA TGTGCCAGCGGTTCGGGGAATTCACCCCTCCACTTT.

V usage is TRBV4-1 and J usage is TRBJ2-1, with 7 bases lining up with TRBD1. CDR3 length equals 12 residues. With 3 bases clipped from V and 13 bases from J, the junction kept 6 bases outside the gene matches. The germline gives CDR1 MGHRA, CDR2 YSYEKL. The CDR3 nucleotides read TGCGCCAGCAGCCAGCACGACAGGGATCAGTTCTTC. Its protein product is CASSQHDRDQFF.

The sample holds one count of this clone. The rearrangement uses TRBV4-3 and TRBJ2-1; possibly TRBD2 for D (7 bases). The CDR3 has 17 residues. Trimming pared 0 bases from V and 1 base from J, leaving 13 bases between. Germline assignment: CDR1 LGHNA and CDR2 YSLEER. The CDR3 DNA sequence: TGCGCCAGCAGCCAAGATCTAGGGGGGGGTTCCTACAATGAGCAGTTCTTC. It encodes CASSQDLGGGSYNEQFF.

The chain has TRBV5-1 and TRBJ2-2; 13 nucleotides align to TRBD2. From germline, CDR1 is SGHRS and CDR2 YFSETQ. V was pared by 4 bases and J by 5 bases, with 5 bases of the junction left unmatched. This CDR3 has 16 residues. The CDR3 DNA is TGCGCCAGCAGCCCCCCGGGACTAGCGGGAACCGGGGAGCTGTTTTTT. Residues: CASSPPGLAGTGELFF. Drawing the rest from reference TRBV5-1 and TRBJ2-2, the complete variable domain is KAGVTQTPRYLIKTRGQQVTLSCSPISGHRSVSWYQQTPGQGLQFLFEYFSETQRNKGNFPGRFSGRQFSNSRSEMNVSTLELGDSALYLCASSPPGLAGTGELFFGEGSRLTVL.

The chain uses TRBV25-1 and TRBJ2-7; D is uncertain. The V and J ends lost 2 bases and 3 bases respectively, with 8 bases between them. Germline CDR1 and CDR2: MGHDK and SYGVNS. The length of the CDR3 is 13 residues. Here the CDR3 reads CASSEHILYEQYF. CDR3 sequence (DNA): TGTGCCAGCAGTGAACACATCCTCTACGAGCAGTACTTC.

This clone was recorded once. The V gene is TRBV6-5, the J gene TRBJ1-1, with D possibly matching TRBD1 (5 bases). CDR1 MNHEY and CDR2 SVGAGI come from the germline V gene. The CDR3 spans 15 residues. Trimming took off 5 bases at V and 3 bases at J, with 16 bases between the two ends. The CDR3 spells CASSLASGGDTEAFF. Here the CDR3 DNA reads TGTGCCAGCAGTCTCGCCTCGGGGGGTGACACTGAAGCTTTCTTT.

V and J are TRBV12-3 or TRBV12-4 and TRBJ1-1; D remains ambiguous. Trimming shortened V by 2 bases and J by 4 bases, and 8 bases separated the two germline ends. The CDR3 covers 13 residues. The CDR3 nucleotides read TGTGCCAGCAGTTTAACCCCAGGCACTGAAGCTTTCTTT. This sequence encodes CASSLTPGTEAFF.

The V call is TRBV7-8, the J call TRBJ2-7; 11 nucleotides match TRBD2. Trimming removed 7 bases from V and 3 bases from J; junction bases left unmatched: 8. Germline assignment: CDR1 SGHVS and CDR2 FQNEAQ. The CDR3 consists of 15 residues. The CDR3 is CASTQGLADLYEQYF. For the CDR3, the DNA is TGTGCCAGCACCCAGGGACTAGCGGACCTCTACGAGCAGTACTTC.

The gene calls are TRBV28 and TRBJ2-7; D is perhaps TRBD1 (6 bases). V was shortened by 4 bases and J by 3 bases, with 13 bases between the two germline ends. This CDR3 is built from 14 residues. The germline V gene encodes CDR1 MDHEN and CDR2 SYDVKM. This CDR3 reads CASSSNRVYYEQYF. CDR3 bases: TGTGCCAGCAGTTCTAACAGGGTCTACTACGAGCAGTACTTC.

The rearrangement uses TRBV18 and TRBJ2-7; the D gene is possibly TRBD1 (5 bases). The germline V gene encodes CDR1 KGHSH and CDR2 LQKENI. The CDR3 has 14 amino acids. Deletions cut 3 bases from V and 3 bases from J, with 12 bases between. The CDR3 reads CASSPDRQNYEQYF. CDR3 coding DNA: TGTGCCAGCTCACCGGATAGACAGAACTACGAGCAGTACTTC.

The gene calls are TRBV14 and TRBJ2-3; the D call may be TRBD1 or TRBD2 (5 bases each). Looked up from germline, CDR1 is SGHDN and CDR2 is FVKESK. This CDR3 spans 15 amino acids. V gave up 1 base and J gave up 2 bases, with 10 bases separating them. The CDR3 coding sequence is TGTGCCAGCAGCCAAGGGGACCGATACACAGATACGCAGTATTTT. It translates to CASSQGDRYTDTQYF.

The genes are TRBV10-3 and TRBJ1-6, with TRBD1 as a possible D gene (6 bases). The CDR3 sequence is 17 residues long. Between the trimmed V and J ends, which lost 4 bases and 5 bases, there was a span of 18 bases. CDR1 ENHRY and CDR2 SYGVKD come from the germline V gene. CDR3 region: CAISVSQGHRHNSPLHF. In DNA form, the CDR3 reads TGTGCCATCAGTGTCTCTCAGGGACACCGCCATAATTCACCCCTCCACTTT.

The chain is built from TRBV12-5 and TRBJ2-3, with D uncertain. CDR1 is LGHNT, CDR2 FRNRAP, per germline. This CDR3 is built from 17 residues. V lost 0 bases, J lost 7 bases, and 20 bases lay in between. The CDR3 DNA reads as TGTGCTAGTGGTTTGGTACTTAGTGCCGCTACTCGGAATACGCAGTATTTT. Translating gives CASGLVLSAATRNTQYF. The entire variable domain, with the rest obtained from reference TRBV12-5 and TRBJ2-3, is as follows: DARVTQTPRHKVTEMGQEVTMRCQPILGHNTVFWYRQTMMQGLELLAYFRNRAPLDDSGMPKDRFSAEMPDATLATLKIQPSEPRDSAVYFCASGLVLSAATRNTQYFGPGTRLTVL.

V gene TRBV7-3 combines with J gene TRBJ1-6; D not resolved. V was cut by 2 bases and J by 9 bases, with 11 bases left in between. The CDR3 is 14 residues long. Germline CDR1 SGHTA, CDR2 FQGTGA. The chain's CDR3 is CASSLDGSGSPLHF. CDR3 in DNA: TGTGCCAGCAGCTTAGATGGAAGTGGTTCACCCCTCCACTTT.

The chain uses TRBV29-1 and TRBJ2-7; tentatively, D is TRBD1 (8 bases). Trimming removed 5 bases from V and 4 bases from J, with 21 bases in between. Germline assignment: CDR1 SQVTM and CDR2 ANQGSEA. The CDR3 spans 15 residues. This CDR3 is CSVSQGGQGAYEQYF. CDR3 coding DNA: TGCAGCGTTTCCCAGGGGGGGCAGGGGGCGTACGAGCAGTACTTC.

The chain joins TRBV10-1 to TRBJ1-1; 7 bases align to TRBD1. The CDR3 has 13 residues. Germline assignment: CDR1 WNHNN and CDR2 SYGVQD (reference sequence). J was trimmed by 1 base and V by 9 bases; bases with no gene match: 5. The CDR3 coding sequence is TGCGCCAGTAAGGGACAGCAGAACACTGAAGCTTTCTTT. It specifies CASKGQQNTEAFF.

This clone was seen a few times. The CDR3 sequence: CASSQDLAGRGYTF. DNA of the CDR3: TGTGCCAGCAGCCAAGATCTGGCCGGCCGCGGCTACACCTTC. V and J are TRBV4-2 and TRBJ1-2; D unclear. The ends were cut back, 0 bases at V and 8 bases at J, with 13 bases in the middle. Germline V gene data show CDR1 as LGHNA and CDR2 as YNFKEQ. CDR3 length equals 14 residues.

In its sample, this clone was seen once. The rearrangement joins TRBV27 to TRBJ2-1; no clear D. This CDR3 contains 16 residues. Germline lookup yields CDR1 MNHEY and CDR2 SMNVEV (reference sequence). Between the trimmed V and J ends, which lost 2 bases and 3 bases, there was a span of 14 bases. The CDR3 nucleotides read TGTGCCAGCAGTTTAGGAGATCCTCGGTACTACAATGAGCAGTTCTTC. Residues: CASSLGDPRYYNEQFF.

The chain employs TRBV7-9 and TRBJ2-5; possibly TRBD2 for D (6 bases). Germline CDR1 SEHNR, CDR2 FQNEAQ (reference sequence). Trimming took off 5 bases at V and 4 bases at J, with 14 bases between the two ends. CDR3 length: 14 amino acids. The CDR3 loop reads CASSVGGRRETQYF. The CDR3 DNA sequence: TGTGCCAGCAGCGTAGGAGGGCGGAGAGAGACCCAGTACTTC.

This chain joins TRBV2 and TRBJ1-3; D is unclear. The germline V gene encodes CDR1 SNHLY and CDR2 FYNNEI. V lost 6 bases to trimming and J lost 4 bases, with 10 bases between them. The CDR3 runs to 13 residues. The CDR3 sequence is CASSLGRGNTIYF. In nucleotides, the CDR3 is TGTGCCAGCAGCCTGGGGAGAGGAAACACCATATATTTT.

The chain joins TRBV19 to TRBJ1-3; D not certain. Germline values: CDR1 LNHDA, CDR2 SQIVND (reference sequence). The CDR3 is made up of 15 amino acids. V lost 3 bases, J lost 8 bases, and 17 bases lay in between. CDR3 sequence reads: CASSMVGVYADTIYF. The CDR3 DNA follows: TGTGCCAGTAGTATGGTCGGAGTCTACGCGGACACCATATATTTT.

This chain links TRBV5-1 with TRBJ1-4, with D unclear. The V gene lost 5 bases and the J gene lost 7 bases, with 15 bases spanning the gap. The CDR3 is 14 residues long. CDR1 SGHRS and CDR2 YFSETQ come from the germline V gene. This CDR3 is CASRVEGLGEKLFF. CDR3 bases: TGCGCCAGCAGAGTTGAGGGATTAGGTGAAAAACTGTTTTTT.

The chain employs TRBV7-9 and TRBJ2-2; weak D call: TRBD2 (6 bases). The CDR3 has 16 amino acids. Germline V CDR1 and CDR2: SEHNR, FQNEAQ (reference sequence). Trimming left V 2 bases short and J 5 bases short, with 15 bases between. The CDR3 loop reads CASSLRGPRGTGELFF. CDR3 coding DNA: TGTGCCAGCAGCTTAAGAGGACCTCGGGGGACCGGGGAGCTGTTTTTT.

The rearrangement joins TRBV2 to TRBJ1-5; maybe TRBD1 (5 bases). CDR3 length: 13 amino acids. Germline values: CDR1 SNHLY, CDR2 FYNNEI. V lost 6 bases to trimming and J lost 1 base, with 7 bases between them. DNA of the CDR3: TGTGCCAGCAGGGGGCTCAGCAATCAGCCCCAGCATTTT. Protein sequence: CASRGLSNQPQHF.

CDR3 loop: CARRTASGNTIYF. CDR3 sequence (DNA): TGTGCCAGACGGACAGCCTCTGGAAACACCATATATTTT. The V call is TRBV2, the J call TRBJ1-3; TRBD1 might be the D (6 bases). The germline CDR1 and CDR2 sequences are SNHLY and FYNNEI. The CDR3 contains 13 residues. V was pared by 9 bases and J by 0 bases, with 9 bases between.

The chain uses TRBV5-4 and TRBJ2-7, with TRBD1 identical over 10 bases. The V gene end was trimmed by 2 bases and the J gene end by 5 bases; junction bases not matched to a gene: 7. CDR1 SGHNT and CDR2 YYREEE come from the germline V gene (reference sequence). This CDR3 contains 15 residues. CDR3 in DNA: TGTGCCAGCAGCTTAAGGGACAGGGGTTCGAACGAGCAGTACTTC. This gives the protein CASSLRDRGSNEQYF.

J is TRBJ2-3 and V is TRBV18; D gene uncertain. The CDR3 loop spans 13 amino acids. Germline CDR1 reads KGHSH; CDR2 reads LQKENI. V lost 0 bases, J lost 4 bases, and 5 bases lay in between. The CDR3 coding sequence is TGTGCCAGCTCACCACCGAGTCCAGATACGCAGTATTTT. Amino acids: CASSPPSPDTQYF.

The CDR3 DNA reads TGTGCCAGCACCCATCAGGGGAATGGAAACACCATATATTTT. Residues: CASTHQGNGNTIYF. V and J are TRBV28 and TRBJ1-3; perhaps TRBD1 as D (6 bases). V dropped 7 bases and J dropped 3 bases, with 13 bases sitting between them. Germline V gene data show CDR1 as MDHEN and CDR2 as SYDVKM. CDR3 size: 14 residues.